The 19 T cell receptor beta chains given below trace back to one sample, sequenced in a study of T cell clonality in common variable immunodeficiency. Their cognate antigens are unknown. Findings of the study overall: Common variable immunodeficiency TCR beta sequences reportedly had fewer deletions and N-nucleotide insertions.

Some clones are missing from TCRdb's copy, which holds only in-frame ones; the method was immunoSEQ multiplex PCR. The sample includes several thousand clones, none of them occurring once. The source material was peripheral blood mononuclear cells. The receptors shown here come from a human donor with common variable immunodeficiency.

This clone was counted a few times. Incomplete CDR3 DNA: TGTGCCAGCAGCTTAGAGACAGGCAATCAGCCC. It encodes CASSLETGNQP. The complete CDR3 protein is CASSLETGNQPQHF. The V call is TRBV7-2, the J call TRBJ1-5; TRBD1 is a possible D gene (5 bases). Read sequence stops 3 residues before the CDR3 end, and the germline J gene provides the missing end. Trimming pared 1 base from V and 2 bases from J, leaving 6 bases between. Germline V gene sequence: CDR1 SGHTA, CDR2 FQGNSA. The CDR3 has 14 amino acids.

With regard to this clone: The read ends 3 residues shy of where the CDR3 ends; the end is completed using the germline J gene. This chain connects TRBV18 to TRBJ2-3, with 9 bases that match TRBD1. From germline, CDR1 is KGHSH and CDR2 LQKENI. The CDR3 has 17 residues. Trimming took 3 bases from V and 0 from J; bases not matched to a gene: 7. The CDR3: CASSPQGQGTSTDTQYF. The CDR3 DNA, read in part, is TGTGCCAGCTCACCGCAGGGACAGGGTACTAGCACAGATACG.

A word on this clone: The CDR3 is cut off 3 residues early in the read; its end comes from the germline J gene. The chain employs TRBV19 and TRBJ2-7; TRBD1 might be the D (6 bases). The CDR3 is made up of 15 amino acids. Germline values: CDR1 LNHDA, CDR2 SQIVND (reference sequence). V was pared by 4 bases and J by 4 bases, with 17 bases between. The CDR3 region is CASSTEGGQLYEQYF. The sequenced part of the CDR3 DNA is TGTGCCAGTAGTACCGAAGGGGGACAATTGTACGAG.

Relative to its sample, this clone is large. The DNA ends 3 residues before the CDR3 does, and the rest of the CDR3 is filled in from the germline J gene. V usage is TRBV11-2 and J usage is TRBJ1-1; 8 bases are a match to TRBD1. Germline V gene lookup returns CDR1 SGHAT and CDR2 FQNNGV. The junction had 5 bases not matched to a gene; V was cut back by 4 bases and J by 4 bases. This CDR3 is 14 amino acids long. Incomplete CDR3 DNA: TGTGCCAGCAGCTACTGGCAGGGGGCCACTGAA. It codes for CASSYWQGATE. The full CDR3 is CASSYWQGATEAFF.

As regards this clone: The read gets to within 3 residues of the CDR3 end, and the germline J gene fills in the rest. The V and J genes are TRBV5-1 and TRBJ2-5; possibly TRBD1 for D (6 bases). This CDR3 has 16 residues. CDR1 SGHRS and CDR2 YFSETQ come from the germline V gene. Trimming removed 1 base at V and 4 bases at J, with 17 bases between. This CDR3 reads CASSLIDRPNRETQYF. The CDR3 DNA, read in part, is TGCGCCAGCAGCTTGATAGACAGGCCGAATCGAGAGACC.

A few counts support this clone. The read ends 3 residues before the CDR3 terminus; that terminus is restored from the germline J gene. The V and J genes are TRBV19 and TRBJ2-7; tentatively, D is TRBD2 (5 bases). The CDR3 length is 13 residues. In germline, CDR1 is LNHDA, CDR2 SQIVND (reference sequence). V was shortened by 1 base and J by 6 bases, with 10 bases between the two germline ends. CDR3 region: CASSIGREGEQYF. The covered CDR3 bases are TGTGCCAGTAGTATAGGACGTGAGGGCGAG.

The CDR3 sequence: CASSLRRATETQYF. The covered CDR3 bases are TGTGCCAGCAGCTTAAGGAGGGCCACAGAGACC. The chain links TRBV11-1 to TRBJ2-5; possible D gene TRBD2, 6 bases. The sequenced fragment ends 3 residues before the CDR3 boundary, so the rest is inferred from the germline J gene. Deletions cut 2 bases from V and 4 bases from J, with 11 bases between. The CDR3 length is 14 residues. Looked up from germline, CDR1 is SGHAT and CDR2 is FQDESV (reference sequence).

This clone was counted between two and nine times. This CDR3 is CASSLTTGRWQPQHF. CDR3 DNA (partial): TGTGCCAGTAGTTTAACGACAGGGAGGTGGCAGCCC. The chain links TRBV19 to TRBJ1-5; TRBD1 matches 7 bases. The read terminates 3 residues before the CDR3 end, so the remaining end is supplied by the germline J gene. V lost 5 bases and J lost 7; bases outside the gene matches: 11. Germline lookup yields CDR1 LNHDA and CDR2 SQIVND (reference sequence). This CDR3 is 15 amino acids long. Using reference TRBV19 and TRBJ1-5 for the parts outside the CDR3, the full variable domain is DGGITQSPKYLFRKEGQNVTLSCEQNLNHDAMYWYRQDPGQGLRLIYYSQIVNDFQKGDIAEGYSVSREKKESFPLTVTSAQKNPTAFYLCASSLTTGRWQPQHFGDGTRLSIL.

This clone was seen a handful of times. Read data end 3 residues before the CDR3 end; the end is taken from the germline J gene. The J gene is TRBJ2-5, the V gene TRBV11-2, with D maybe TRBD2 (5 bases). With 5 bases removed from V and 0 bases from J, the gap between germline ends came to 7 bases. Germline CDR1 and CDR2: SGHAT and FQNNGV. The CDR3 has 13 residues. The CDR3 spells CASSRGNQETQYF. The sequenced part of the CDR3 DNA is TGTGCCAGCAGCCGGGGTAACCAAGAGACC.

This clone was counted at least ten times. The CDR3 loop reads CASSGQGRAGTGELFF. Partial CDR3 DNA: TGCGCCAGCTCGGGACAGGGCCGCGCAGGGACCGGGGAG. The rearrangement uses TRBV5-1 and TRBJ2-2; TRBD1 agrees at 9 bases. The missing CDR3 end, 3 residues past where the read stops, is filled in from the germline J gene. The germline V gene has CDR1 SGHRS and CDR2 YFSETQ. V lost 7 bases to trimming and J lost 5 bases; unmatched junction nucleotides: 12. The CDR3 consists of 16 residues.

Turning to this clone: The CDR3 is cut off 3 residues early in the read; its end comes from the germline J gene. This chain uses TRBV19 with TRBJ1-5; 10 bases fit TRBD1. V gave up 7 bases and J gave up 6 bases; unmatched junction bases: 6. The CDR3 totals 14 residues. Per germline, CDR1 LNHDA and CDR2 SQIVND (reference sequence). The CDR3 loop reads CASTKGQGSQPQHF. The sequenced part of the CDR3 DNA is TGTGCCAGTACAAAGGGACAGGGGAGTCAGCCC.

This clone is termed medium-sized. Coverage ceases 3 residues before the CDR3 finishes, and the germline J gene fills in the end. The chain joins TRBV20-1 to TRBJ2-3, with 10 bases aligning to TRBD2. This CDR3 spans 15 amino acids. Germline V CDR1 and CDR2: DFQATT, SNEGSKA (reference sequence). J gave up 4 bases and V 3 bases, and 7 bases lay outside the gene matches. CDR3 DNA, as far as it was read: TGCAGTGCTAGTTTTCTAGCGGGGGCCCCAGATACG. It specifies CSASFLAGAPDT. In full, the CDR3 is CSASFLAGAPDTQYF.

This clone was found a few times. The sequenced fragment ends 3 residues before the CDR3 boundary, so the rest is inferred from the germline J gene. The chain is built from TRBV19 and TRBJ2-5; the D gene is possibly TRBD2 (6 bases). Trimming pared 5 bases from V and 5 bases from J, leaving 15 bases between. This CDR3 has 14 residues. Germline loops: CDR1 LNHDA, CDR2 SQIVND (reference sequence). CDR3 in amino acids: CASSAPGGRETQYF. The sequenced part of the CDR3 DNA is TGTGCCAGTAGTGCCCCCGGGGGTCGGGAGACC.

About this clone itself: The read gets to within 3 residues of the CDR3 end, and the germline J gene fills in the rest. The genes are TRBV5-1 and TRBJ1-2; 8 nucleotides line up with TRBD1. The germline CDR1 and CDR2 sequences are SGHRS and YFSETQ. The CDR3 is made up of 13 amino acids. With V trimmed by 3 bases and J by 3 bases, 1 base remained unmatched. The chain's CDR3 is CASSSDRDYGYTF. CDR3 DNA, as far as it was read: TGCGCCAGCAGCTCGGACAGGGACTATGGC.

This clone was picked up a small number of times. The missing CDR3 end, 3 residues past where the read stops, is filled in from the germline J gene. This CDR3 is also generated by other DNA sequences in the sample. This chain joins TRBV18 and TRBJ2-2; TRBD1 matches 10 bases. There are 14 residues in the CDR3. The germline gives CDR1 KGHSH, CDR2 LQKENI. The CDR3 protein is CASSPRGRDRGLFF. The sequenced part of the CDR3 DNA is TGTGCCAGCTCACCAAGGGGTCGGGACAGGGGG.

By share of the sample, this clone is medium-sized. Partial CDR3 DNA: TGTGCCAGCACCCACAAGATAAACAGGGCCCTAAAAGAGACC. It encodes CASTHKINRALKET. The CDR3 in its entirety is CASTHKINRALKETQYF. The chain uses TRBV3-1 (or the pseudogene TRBV3-2) and TRBJ2-5; TRBD1 is a possible D gene (6 bases). Read data end 3 residues before the CDR3 end; the end is taken from the germline J gene. Per germline, CDR1 LGHDT and CDR2 YNNKEL (reference sequence). The CDR3 length is 17 residues. With 7 bases removed from V and 3 bases from J, the gap between germline ends came to 24 bases.

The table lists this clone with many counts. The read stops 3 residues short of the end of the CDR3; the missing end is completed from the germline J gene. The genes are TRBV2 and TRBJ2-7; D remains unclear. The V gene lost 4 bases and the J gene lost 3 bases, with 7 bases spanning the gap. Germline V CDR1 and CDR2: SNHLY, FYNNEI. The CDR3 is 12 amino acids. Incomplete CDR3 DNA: TGTGCCAGCAGTGTTTTAGTCTACGAG. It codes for CASSVLVYE. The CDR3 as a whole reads CASSVLVYEQYF. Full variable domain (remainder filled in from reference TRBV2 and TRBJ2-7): EPEVTQTPSHQVTQMGQEVILRCVPISNHLYFYWYRQILGQKVEFLVSFYNNEISEKSEIFDDQFSVERPDGSNFTLKIRSTKLEDSAMYFCASSVLVYEQYFGPGTRLTVT.

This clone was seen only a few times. The CDR3 loop is CASSLNSGQGLDQPQHF. The sequenced CDR3 bases are TGTGCCAGCAGCTTAAATAGTGGGCAGGGCCTCGATCAGCCC. This chain uses TRBV7-8 with TRBJ1-5; D perhaps matches TRBD1 (5 bases). The CDR3 goes on 3 residues after the read ends, and that part is filled in from the germline J gene. CDR1 is SGHVS, CDR2 FQNEAQ, per germline. V lost 2 bases and J lost 5, with 19 bases in between. This CDR3 has 17 residues.

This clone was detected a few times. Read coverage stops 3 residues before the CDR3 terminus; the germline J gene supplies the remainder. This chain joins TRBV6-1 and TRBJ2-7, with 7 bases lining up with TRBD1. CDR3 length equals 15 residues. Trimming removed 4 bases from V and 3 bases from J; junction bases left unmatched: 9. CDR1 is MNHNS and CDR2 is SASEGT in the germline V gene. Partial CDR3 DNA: TGTGCCAGCAGTGGCCAGACAGGGAGTGGCTACGAG. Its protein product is CASSGQTGSGYE. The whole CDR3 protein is CASSGQTGSGYEQYF.